Following are 20 T cell receptor beta chains from one sample sequenced in a study of T cell responses to AZD1222 COVID-19 vaccine. Sequencing was performed with immunoSEQ multiplex PCR; in TCRdb, only in-frame clones are kept and a portion is missing. The sample contains fewer than 150,000 clones, more than 75% of which appear only once. This specimen consisted of peripheral blood, obtained 28 days after the second AZD1222 dose. Receptors originate from an adult who received the AZD1222 COVID-19 vaccine.

The chain couples TRBV2 to TRBJ2-1, with TRBD1 matching over 12 bases. Germline assignment: CDR1 SNHLY and CDR2 FYNNEI. This CDR3 spans 16 amino acids. V was pared by 6 bases and J by 2 bases, with 5 bases of the junction left unmatched. The DNA of the CDR3 is TGTGCCAGCAGAACCGGGACAGGGGGCCCCTACAATGAGCAGTTCTTC. Encoded protein: CASRTGTGGPYNEQFF.

The chain combines TRBV1 with TRBJ2-4; the D call of TRBD2 is as the table states it, not checked on the DNA. TRBV1 is deemed a pseudogene. This CDR3 is 16 amino acids long. The CDR3 bases are TGCACCAGCAGCCAGAGGAAAAGGGGGACTAGATCTCTTCAGTACTTC. Translated, it gives CTSSQRKRGTRSLQYF.

V gene TRBV6-1 combines with J gene TRBJ1-6, with D possibly matching TRBD1 (5 bases). The germline V gene encodes CDR1 MNHNS and CDR2 SASEGT. Trimming pared 2 bases from V and 11 bases from J, leaving 19 bases between. CDR3 length equals 16 residues. CDR3 sequence: CASSERPAGPGAPLHF. CDR3 DNA: TGTGCCAGCAGTGAAAGGCCAGCAGGGCCGGGAGCACCCCTCCACTTT.

This clone has just a few counts. The chain is built from TRBV6-6 and TRBJ2-3; D gene uncertain. Germline loops: CDR1 MNHNY, CDR2 SVGAGI (reference sequence). The length of the CDR3 is 12 residues. Trimming cost V 6 bases and J 9 bases, with 13 bases left between them. CDR3 bases: TGTGCCAGCAGCCTGACGACCGAGACGCAGTATTTT. Protein: CASSLTTETQYF.

This sequence joins TRBV11-3 and TRBJ2-2; TRBD2 matches at 7 bases. The CDR3 covers 17 residues. CDR1 and CDR2 (germline): SGHNT, YENEEA. Losses at the gene ends were 5 bases for V and 0 bases for J; bases not matched to a gene: 9. CDR3 sequence: CASSPVGTTTNTGELFF. The CDR3 DNA reads as TGTGCCAGCAGCCCGGTCGGGACTACCACGAACACCGGGGAGCTGTTTTTT.

The V call is TRBV28, the J call TRBJ1-2; TRBD1 is a possible D gene (6 bases). Germline CDR1 MDHEN, CDR2 SYDVKM. V shed 4 bases and J shed 3 bases, with 27 bases lying between them. This CDR3 has 19 residues. The CDR3 reads CASSSPTPGTSYRDYGYTF. In DNA, the CDR3 is TGTGCCAGCAGTTCACCGACACCAGGGACATCCTACAGGGACTATGGCTACACCTTC.

The chain joins TRBV30 to TRBJ2-2; maybe TRBD1 (5 bases). Germline V gives CDR1 GTSNPN, CDR2 SVGIG (reference sequence). The CDR3 spans 15 residues. The germline V and J ends were trimmed by 3 bases and 3 bases, with 14 bases remaining between them. The CDR3, as DNA: TGTGCCTGGAGCTCAGGGTCATGGGACACCGGGGAGCTGTTTTTT. Protein: CAWSSGSWDTGELFF.

J is TRBJ2-1 and V is TRBV11-3; no clear D. Trimming pared 5 bases from V and 7 bases from J, leaving 9 bases between. Germline V gene data show CDR1 as SGHNT and CDR2 as YENEEA. The CDR3 contains 12 residues. In DNA form, the CDR3 reads TGTGCCAGCAGCCCAAGTACTAATGAGCAGTTCTTC. It is translated as CASSPSTNEQFF. The full variable domain, completed using reference TRBV11-3 and TRBJ2-1, is EAGVVQSPRYKIIEKKQPVAFWCNPISGHNTLYWYLQNLGQGPELLIRYENEEAVDDSQLPKDRFSAERLKGVDSTLKIQPAELGDSAVYLCASSPSTNEQFFGPGTRLTVL.

The table lists this clone with a count of one. The chain carries TRBV29-1 and TRBJ2-1; no definite D call. Germline assignment: CDR1 SQVTM and CDR2 ANQGSEA. The CDR3 is 15 amino acids. V shed 4 bases and J shed 0 bases, with 13 bases lying between them. The CDR3 region is CSVATQDHSYNEQFF. CDR3 nucleotide sequence: TGCAGCGTTGCCACCCAGGACCACTCCTACAATGAGCAGTTCTTC.

This clone occurred a few times. The gene calls are TRBV7-2 and TRBJ2-2; TRBD1 or TRBD2 may be the D gene (5 bases each). This CDR3 is 14 amino acids long. In germline, CDR1 is SGHTA, CDR2 FQGNSA. Trimming left V 10 bases short and J 5 bases short, with 17 bases between. Here the CDR3 reads CATTEGRWTGELFF. CDR3 bases: TGTGCCACCACAGAGGGGCGATGGACCGGGGAGCTGTTTTTT.

V gene TRBV18 combines with J gene TRBJ1-2, with D possibly matching TRBD1 (6 bases). The CDR3 runs to 14 residues. The germline gives CDR1 KGHSH, CDR2 LQKENI. V was trimmed by 4 bases and J by 6 bases, leaving 15 bases between them. The CDR3 is CASSQQWTDDGYTF. The CDR3 nucleotides are TGTGCCAGCTCACAACAATGGACAGATGATGGCTACACCTTC.

This sequence joins TRBV28 and TRBJ1-2, with TRBD1 matching 8 bases. The CDR3 extends over 14 amino acids. Germline CDR1 reads MDHEN; CDR2 reads SYDVKM. The ends lost 4 bases at V and 5 bases at J; junction bases unmatched: 6. CDR3 sequence (DNA): TGTGCCAGCAGTTCTCTCCAGGGGGCTTATGGCTACACCTTC. Amino acids: CASSSLQGAYGYTF.

This chain links TRBV2 with TRBJ2-5, with TRBD2 as a possible D gene (5 bases). The CDR3 is 12 residues long. Germline values: CDR1 SNHLY, CDR2 FYNNEI. The ends were cut back, 8 bases at V and 5 bases at J, with 12 bases in the middle. The CDR3 spells CASLRGPETQYF. The CDR3 nucleotides are TGTGCCAGCCTCCGAGGGCCGGAGACCCAGTACTTC.

About this clone: Other DNA sequences of this sample code for an identical CDR3. The chain couples TRBV24-1 to TRBJ1-5; 10 nucleotides match TRBD1. Trimming at V came to 9 bases and at J to 3 bases, leaving 7 bases not matched to a gene. This CDR3 is 15 amino acids long. Germline assignment: CDR1 KGHDR and CDR2 SFDVKD. CDR3 region: CATSDGQGVNQPQHF. The DNA of the CDR3 is TGTGCCACCTCAGATGGACAGGGGGTCAATCAGCCCCAGCATTTT.

The chain recombines TRBV7-2 with TRBJ2-6; D unresolved. Trimming removed 5 bases at V and 4 bases at J, with 6 bases between. CDR1 is SGHTA, CDR2 FQGNSA, per germline. CDR3 length equals 13 residues. CDR3 sequence (DNA): TGTGCCAGCAGCCCTGTCGGGGCCAACGTCCTGACTTTC. Translation: CASSPVGANVLTF.

V gene TRBV7-8 combines with J gene TRBJ1-1, with a weak D call TRBD1 (5 bases). Germline values: CDR1 SGHVS, CDR2 FQNEAQ. Trimming stripped 0 bases from V and 10 bases from J, with 27 bases between. This CDR3 is built from 18 residues. The CDR3 sequence: CASSLADGGQGPLSGAFF. CDR3 DNA: TGTGCCAGCAGCTTAGCGGATGGTGGGCAGGGCCCCCTGTCGGGAGCTTTCTTT. The variable domain in full, completed from reference TRBV7-8 and TRBJ1-1, reads GAGVSQSPRYKVAKRGQDVALRCDPISGHVSLFWYQQALGQGPEFLTYFQNEAQLDKSGLPSDRFFAERPEGSVSTLKIQRTQQEDSAVYLCASSLADGGQGPLSGAFFGQGTRLTVV.

This sequence joins TRBV19 and TRBJ2-3; 10 bases are a match to TRBD2. This CDR3 is built from 16 residues. V was pared by 3 bases and J by 1 base, with 4 bases of the junction left unmatched. Germline V gives CDR1 LNHDA, CDR2 SQIVND (reference sequence). CDR3 coding DNA: TGTGCCAGTAGTATCCTTACTAGCGGGGGCACAGATACGCAGTATTTT. Its protein is CASSILTSGGTDTQYF.

This clone has only one observation. V and J are TRBV7-9 and TRBJ1-5, with D perhaps matching TRBD1 (5 bases). V lost 1 base to trimming and J lost 5 bases, with 12 bases between them. Germline CDR1 is SEHNR and CDR2 is FQNEAQ (reference sequence). The CDR3 totals 15 residues. The chain's CDR3 is CASSLEGSWDQPQHF. Here the CDR3 DNA reads TGTGCCAGCAGCTTAGAGGGGTCTTGGGATCAGCCCCAGCATTTT.

The J gene is TRBJ1-5, the V gene TRBV28; 8 nucleotides agree with TRBD1. This CDR3 has 13 residues. V shed 7 bases, J shed 4 bases, and the junction held 3 bases outside the gene matches. Germline V gene sequence: CDR1 MDHEN, CDR2 SYDVKM. CDR3 loop: CASTTGGNQPQHF. CDR3 sequence (DNA): TGTGCCAGCACTACAGGGGGGAATCAGCCCCAGCATTTT. The whole variable domain, filled in from reference TRBV28 and TRBJ1-5, reads DVKVTQSSRYLVKRTGEKVFLECVQDMDHENMFWYRQDPGLGLRLIYFSYDVKMKEKGDIPEGYSVSREKKERFSLILESASTNQTSMYLCASTTGGNQPQHFGDGTRLSIL.

This rearrangement joins TRBV7-9 to TRBJ2-1; D may be TRBD1 or TRBD2 (5 bases each). Germline V gene sequence: CDR1 SEHNR, CDR2 FQNEAQ (reference sequence). This CDR3 spans 16 amino acids. V lost 1 base and J lost 7, with 17 bases in between. The CDR3 reads CASSLDGGKERNEQFF. The CDR3 region has the DNA TGTGCCAGCAGCTTAGATGGGGGAAAGGAGAGGAATGAGCAGTTCTTC.